Included here is one T cell receptor beta chain sequence, with context. These data come from a study of OX40 agonist ivuxolimab in advanced cancers. Whole-study context: Patients were dosed intravenously with ivuxolimab at 0.01 to 10 mg/kg every 2 weeks.

At cycle 4 day 1, cycle 7 day 1, and baseline, blood was sampled. The V gene lost 8 bases and the J gene lost 0 bases, with 8 bases spanning the gap. The CDR3 consists of 13 residues. CDR1 and CDR2 from the germline V gene are SGHTA and FQGTGA. Here immunoSEQ multiplex PCR was the method, and the copy in TCRdb shows in-frame clones only, minus some. Of under 50,000 clones listed, about 90% are singletons. The sequencing used CD4+ or CD8+ T cells sorted from blood, collected in a trial of the OX40 agonist ivuxolimab. The sequence was collected from an adult with an advanced solid tumor such as melanoma, head and neck, liver or kidney cancer. This rearrangement joins TRBV7-3 to TRBJ1-5; D is ambiguous. The chain's CDR3 is CASSQDSNQPQHF. CDR3 in DNA: TGTGCCAGCTCGCAGGATAGCAATCAGCCCCAGCATTTT.